Presented here are 31 T cell receptor beta chains from one specimen sequenced in a study of blood T cell repertoires in COVID-19. Sequencing was performed with immunoSEQ multiplex PCR; in TCRdb, only in-frame clones are kept and a portion is missing. The table shows over 45,000 clones, with around 86% occurring only once. Sequenced material: peripheral blood. These receptors all stem from an older woman with acute or convalescent COVID-19.

This sequence joins TRBV28 and TRBJ1-5, with D possibly being TRBD1 (6 bases). Germline values: CDR1 MDHEN, CDR2 SYDVKM. V lost 8 bases and J 2 bases, leaving 13 bases between the germline ends. There are 14 residues in the CDR3. The CDR3, as DNA: TGTGCCAGCTTTCAGGGGATCGGCAATCAGCCCCAGCATTTT. It encodes CASFQGIGNQPQHF.

The chain has TRBV29-1 and TRBJ1-2; D possibly corresponds to TRBD1 (5 bases). V lost 2 bases to trimming and J lost 4 bases, with 11 bases between them. Germline CDR1 is SQVTM and CDR2 is ANQGSEA. The length of the CDR3 is 13 residues. This CDR3 is CSVEPRDFYGYTF. Here the CDR3 DNA reads TGCAGCGTTGAACCCCGGGACTTCTATGGCTACACCTTC.

This clone turned up a few times. Here the CDR3 reads CASSESMGDRGTGETIYGYTF. DNA of the CDR3: TGCGCCAGCAGTGAGTCGATGGGAGACAGGGGGACCGGGGAAACCATCTATGGCTACACCTTC. V gene TRBV10-1 combines with J gene TRBJ1-2; TRBD1 matches at 9 bases. Trimming cost V 0 bases and J 4 bases; bases outside gene matches: 21. Germline lookup yields CDR1 WNHNN and CDR2 SYGVQD (reference sequence). The CDR3 runs to 21 residues.

This clone was detected only a few times. The chain combines TRBV29-1 with TRBJ2-1; 8 positions match TRBD1. The V gene's germline CDR1 is SQVTM and CDR2 ANQGSEA. CDR3 length equals 14 residues. With V trimmed by 6 bases and J by 5 bases, 9 bases remained unmatched. CDR3 DNA: TGCAGCGTCGCCCCGGGACAGGAGAACAATGAGCAGTTCTTC. Amino acid sequence: CSVAPGQENNEQFF.

CDR3 sequence reads: CSVDRQGAGTDTQYF. CDR3 bases: TGCAGCGTTGACAGGCAGGGGGCCGGCACAGATACGCAGTATTTT. The genes are TRBV29-1 and TRBJ2-3, with 8 bases lining up with TRBD1. The CDR3 sequence is 15 residues long. V shed 3 bases and J 1 base; nucleotides not matched to a gene: 6. In germline, CDR1 is SQVTM, CDR2 ANQGSEA.

The genes are TRBV11-3 and TRBJ1-1; D gene ambiguous. Germline CDR1 reads SGHNT; CDR2 reads YENEEA. This CDR3 region has 13 residues. Trimming stripped 3 bases from V and 0 bases from J, with 5 bases between. The CDR3 region has the DNA TGTGCCAGCAGCTTTACACTGAACACTGAAGCTTTCTTT. Translation: CASSFTLNTEAFF.

V and J are TRBV5-4 and TRBJ2-3; 8 bases agree with TRBD2. Germline V CDR1 and CDR2: SGHNT, YYREEE (reference sequence). V lost 9 bases and J lost 1; bases outside the gene matches: 7. CDR3 size: 14 residues. Written as DNA, the CDR3 is TGTGCCACCCACCGGCGGGGGGGCACAGATACGCAGTATTTT. This gives the protein CATHRRGGTDTQYF.

The chain recombines TRBV4-1 with TRBJ2-7; D perhaps matches TRBD2 (6 bases). CDR3 length: 15 residues. The germline V and J ends were trimmed by 1 base and 1 base, with 11 bases remaining between them. Germline V lookup: CDR1 MGHRA, CDR2 YSYEKL. This CDR3 is CASSQVVGTSYEQYF. The CDR3 bases are TGCGCCAGCAGCCAAGTGGTGGGGACTTCCTACGAGCAGTACTTC.

The CDR3 DNA sequence: TGTGCCAGCAGCTCTCGACAGGTTATGAACACTGAAGCTTTCTTT. It encodes CASSSRQVMNTEAFF. The chain employs TRBV3-1 (or the pseudogene TRBV3-2) and TRBJ1-1; maybe TRBD1 (6 bases). The CDR3 has 15 residues. Trimming left V 5 bases short and J 0 bases short, with 13 bases between. Germline V lookup: CDR1 LGHDT, CDR2 YNNKEL (reference sequence).

V gene TRBV9 combines with J gene TRBJ2-2; the match to TRBD1 covers 9 bases. V lost 3 bases and J lost 3; bases outside the gene matches: 12. Germline V CDR1 and CDR2: SGDLS, YYNGEE. This CDR3 comprises 18 residues. CDR3: CASSDRTGATGYTGELFF. The CDR3 DNA reads TGTGCCAGCAGCGACCGGACAGGGGCGACGGGATACACCGGGGAGCTGTTTTTT.

The V gene is TRBV6-4, the J gene TRBJ2-7, with 7 positions matching TRBD2. V shed 0 bases and J 4 bases; nucleotides not matched to a gene: 12. The CDR3 totals 17 residues. CDR1 and CDR2 from the germline V gene are MRHNA and SNTAGT. The CDR3 spells CASSDSYRREFGYEQYF. The CDR3 DNA sequence: TGTGCCAGCAGTGACTCTTATAGGCGGGAGTTTGGTTACGAGCAGTACTTC.

V and J are TRBV9 and TRBJ2-3, with 7 bases that match TRBD2. Germline CDR1 is SGDLS and CDR2 is YYNGEE. V shed 3 bases, J shed 1 base, and the junction held 2 bases outside the gene matches. The CDR3 covers 14 residues. Here the CDR3 DNA reads TGTGCCAGCAGCGCCCGGGGGGGCACAGATACGCAGTATTTT. This translates into CASSARGGTDTQYF.

This clone showed up just once. The V call is TRBV7-8, the J call TRBJ2-5; the match to TRBD2 covers 9 bases. CDR3 length equals 17 residues. Germline V gene lookup returns CDR1 SGHVS and CDR2 FQNEAQ. The V and J ends lost 2 bases and 3 bases, in that order; junction bases with no gene match: 10. The CDR3 DNA reads TGTGCCAGCAGCTTAAGGTCCCGCCTAGCGGGGAAAGAGACCCAGTACTTC. It yields the protein CASSLRSRLAGKETQYF.

The chain uses TRBV11-2 and TRBJ2-7; TRBD2 matches at 10 bases. With V trimmed by 5 bases and J by 6 bases, 16 bases remained unmatched. The germline gives CDR1 SGHAT, CDR2 FQNNGV. This CDR3 has 17 residues. The CDR3 sequence is CASSQIRALAGASEQYF. The CDR3, as DNA: TGTGCCAGCAGCCAAATTAGGGCTCTAGCGGGGGCATCCGAGCAGTACTTC.

The V gene is TRBV30, the J gene TRBJ2-5; the match to TRBD2 covers 8 bases. The CDR3 spans 13 residues. V gave up 0 bases and J gave up 5 bases; unmatched junction bases: 2. The germline V gene encodes CDR1 GTSNPN and CDR2 SVGIG (reference sequence). CDR3 coding DNA: TGTGCCTGGAGTGTCCGACTAGCGGAGACCCAGTACTTC. Translated, it gives CAWSVRLAETQYF. Based on the CDR3 plus reference TRBV30 and TRBJ2-5, the full variable domain is SQTIHQWPATLVQPVGSPLSLECTVEGTSNPNLYWYRQAAGRGLQLLFYSVGIGQISSEVPQNLSASRPQDRQFILSSKKLLLSDSGFYLCAWSVRLAETQYFGPGTRLLVL.

This clone was detected once. The J gene is TRBJ1-2, the V gene TRBV7-9; D not certain. V was clipped by 6 bases and J by 4 bases, with 12 bases between them. The CDR3 is 13 amino acids. Germline CDR1 and CDR2: SEHNR and FQNEAQ (reference sequence). This CDR3 reads CASSYLAVYGYTF. CDR3 sequence (DNA): TGTGCCAGCAGTTACCTGGCTGTCTATGGCTACACCTTC.

The chain has TRBV29-1 and TRBJ1-2; the match to TRBD1 covers 8 bases. J gave up 6 bases and V 2 bases, and 5 bases lay outside the gene matches. The germline V gene encodes CDR1 SQVTM and CDR2 ANQGSEA. The CDR3 loop spans 13 amino acids. CDR3 DNA sequence: TGCAGCGTTGAAATAGACAGGGGTCATGGCTACACCTTC. Translating it yields CSVEIDRGHGYTF.

The rearrangement joins TRBV3-1 (or the pseudogene TRBV3-2) to TRBJ1-3; TRBD1 matches at 7 bases. Losses at the gene ends were 5 bases for V and 0 bases for J; bases not matched to a gene: 7. Per germline, CDR1 LGHDT and CDR2 YNNKEL (reference sequence). The CDR3 has 16 amino acids. CDR3 DNA: TGTGCCAGCAGCGGACGACAGGGAACCTCTGGAAACACCATATATTTT. Translating gives CASSGRQGTSGNTIYF.

The J gene is TRBJ2-7, the V gene TRBV6-5, with 8 positions matching TRBD1. The CDR3 covers 15 residues. CDR1 and CDR2 from the germline V gene are MNHEY and SVGAGI. With 2 bases clipped from V and 2 bases from J, the junction kept 5 bases outside the gene matches. The CDR3 protein is CASSYAGTGTYEQYF. As DNA, the CDR3 is TGTGCCAGCAGTTACGCCGGGACAGGAACCTACGAGCAGTACTTC.

This chain connects TRBV2 to TRBJ2-5; 7 nucleotides line up with TRBD1. The trim removed 2 bases at V and 0 bases at J, leaving 6 bases unmatched. CDR3 size: 16 residues. Germline V gene data show CDR1 as SNHLY and CDR2 as FYNNEI. CDR3 in amino acids: CASSEIGGRYQETQYF. The CDR3 coding sequence is TGTGCCAGCAGTGAAATAGGGGGCAGGTACCAAGAGACCCAGTACTTC.

CDR3 DNA: TGTGCCAGCAGCCCTCGGGACAGGGCCTCTGGAAACACCATATATTTT. As protein: CASSPRDRASGNTIYF. The rearrangement joins TRBV5-5 to TRBJ1-3, with 9 bases fitting TRBD1. J was trimmed by 0 bases and V by 4 bases; bases with no gene match: 5. CDR1 is SGHKS, CDR2 YYEKEE, per germline (reference sequence). This CDR3 comprises 16 residues.

This chain links TRBV7-9 with TRBJ1-2, with 7 nucleotides matching TRBD1. J lost 6 bases, V lost 3 bases, and 4 bases had no gene match. Germline V gene lookup returns CDR1 SEHNR and CDR2 FQNEAQ (reference sequence). This CDR3 has 13 residues. The CDR3 protein is CASSLGQRDGYTF. The CDR3 DNA follows: TGTGCCAGCAGCTTGGGACAGCGCGATGGCTACACCTTC.

V and J are TRBV19 and TRBJ1-5, with 7 positions matching TRBD1. Germline V lookup: CDR1 LNHDA, CDR2 SQIVND (reference sequence). The CDR3 runs to 14 residues. V was clipped by 7 bases and J by 7 bases; unmatched bases: 10. The CDR3 is CASTSWRGQQPQHF. CDR3 in DNA: TGTGCCAGTACCTCCTGGAGGGGGCAGCAGCCCCAGCATTTT.

This chain connects TRBV28 to TRBJ1-4, with D possibly TRBD1 on 5 matching bases. The V end lost 6 bases, the J end lost 10 bases, and 18 bases lay between the germline ends. Germline loops: CDR1 MDHEN, CDR2 SYDVKM. This CDR3 is 14 amino acids long. CDR3 in amino acids: CASRDAGRGGKLFF. In nucleotides, the CDR3 is TGTGCCAGCAGAGACGCAGGGAGGGGTGGAAAACTGTTTTTT.

The chain recombines TRBV19 with TRBJ1-1; D uncertain. The germline gives CDR1 LNHDA, CDR2 SQIVND (reference sequence). The CDR3 covers 11 residues. Trimming cost V 4 bases and J 7 bases, with 7 bases left between them. CDR3 in amino acids: CASSTLREAFF. Written as DNA, the CDR3 is TGTGCCAGTAGTACGCTGCGTGAAGCTTTCTTT.

As DNA, the CDR3 is TGTGCCAGCAGGGAGACTGAAGCTTTCTTT. Amino acids: CASRETEAFF. The V gene is TRBV2, the J gene TRBJ1-1; D is undetermined. V lost 6 bases and J lost 5, with 4 bases in between. Germline CDR1 and CDR2: SNHLY and FYNNEI. This CDR3 spans 10 amino acids.

The chain is built from TRBV10-2 and TRBJ1-1; TRBD1 agrees at 7 bases. Losses at the gene ends were 7 bases for V and 4 bases for J; bases not matched to a gene: 6. Germline V gene sequence: CDR1 WSHSY, CDR2 SAAADI. CDR3 length: 13 residues. This chain's CDR3 is CASNDRQGTEAFF. CDR3 sequence (DNA): TGCGCCAGCAATGACAGACAGGGCACTGAAGCTTTCTTT.

The CDR3 is CASSPDRAAEAFF. The CDR3 region has the DNA TGTGCCAGCTCACCGGACAGGGCCGCTGAAGCTTTCTTT. The chain is built from TRBV18 and TRBJ1-1; TRBD1 matches at 8 bases. The V gene end was trimmed by 3 bases and the J gene end by 6 bases; junction bases not matched to a gene: 3. Per germline, CDR1 KGHSH and CDR2 LQKENI. The CDR3 has 13 amino acids.

Notes on this clone: At one boundary the junction diverges from the germline segment, which might be a read error. The sample carries other DNA sequences with the same CDR3. The chain has TRBV6-5 and TRBJ1-3, with D unclear. Germline CDR1 MNHEY, CDR2 SVGAGI. CDR3 length: 10 residues. The CDR3 DNA reads as TGTGCCTCCGCGGGAATCACCATATATTTT. It specifies CASAGITIYF.

The J gene is TRBJ1-2, the V gene TRBV28; D is unresolved. Germline CDR1 reads MDHEN; CDR2 reads SYDVKM. Deletions cut 5 bases from V and 0 bases from J, with 10 bases between. The CDR3 loop spans 14 amino acids. CDR3 coding DNA: TGTGCCAGCAGTATAGGGAGGACTAACTATGGCTACACCTTC. As protein: CASSIGRTNYGYTF.

The chain is built from TRBV6-5 and TRBJ1-2; TRBD1 aligns across 8 bases. The CDR3 has 12 amino acids. The germline V gene has CDR1 MNHEY and CDR2 SVGAGI. The junction had 6 bases not matched to a gene; V was cut back by 7 bases and J by 8 bases. CDR3 sequence (DNA): TGTGCCAGCAAGATGGACAGGGAGGGCTACACCTTC. Its translation is CASKMDREGYTF.